This T cell receptor beta chain was sequenced during a study of cytomegalovirus exposure and HLA in healthy donors. V gave up 2 bases and J gave up 7 bases, with 6 bases separating them. Germline V gene lookup returns CDR1 LNHDA and CDR2 SQIVND (reference sequence). This CDR3 comprises 12 residues. Comment on this clone: The antigen is undetermined.

Study findings and constraints: Later analysis revealed greater clonal expansion in HLA-associated TCR beta chains than in equally common others. Follow-up analysis later connected one missense variant in DCLRE1C with trimming of TCR beta V- and J-genes.

Amplification used 60 Vbeta primers and 13 Jbeta primers. The data were produced by immunoSEQ multiplex PCR, yet TCRdb's version contains in-frame clones alone and is incomplete. The data contain around 130,000 clones, less than 75% of them singletons. The V and J genes are TRBV19 and TRBJ2-1; a possible D gene is TRBD1 (5 bases). Sequenced: PBMCs. This receptor was identified in a woman aged 40 to 55 in good health and CMV-seropositive. The CDR3 is CASSIQGNEQFF. DNA of the CDR3: TGTGCCAGTAGTATACAGGGTAATGAGCAGTTCTTC.